This TCR beta chain was obtained from a study of regulatory T cells in long-lasting Graves disease. Notes on the study in general: Favored gene segments in persistent disease were TRBV28, TRBJ1-2 and TRBJ2-5.

Described time point: persistent/refractory GD, antithyroid drugs over 5 years with positive TRAb. PBMC-extracted RNA yielded the TCR library. Patients came from an endocrinology department in Xi'an, China. This clonotype was observed at least ten times. Its matching antigen is unknown. Building of the TCR beta libraries involved iRepertoire HTBI primers and Arm-PCR of CDR3 regions. Per the original data handling: Samples jointly harbored 62 TRBV and more than eleven TRBJ segments. One entry per CDR3 protein results from TCRdb running MiXCR on the multiplex PCR reads. These V and J calls derive from TCRdb rather than the authors' analysis. The sample includes 420,000 or so distinct CDR3 sequences, around a quarter seen only once; the top ten take about a quarter. V was clipped by 0 bases and J by 6 bases; unmatched bases: 6. Germline V gives CDR1 MNHEY, CDR2 SVGAGI. This CDR3 comprises 15 residues.

The sequencing here drew on peripheral blood mononuclear cells (PBMCs), taken when the disease was refractory, from a patient treated with antithyroid drugs. The chain carries TRBV6-5 and TRBJ1-2; 8 bases align to TRBD1. The sequence derives from a female donor with Graves disease. The CDR3 reads CASSYSIMTGDGYTF. DNA for the CDR3: TGTGCCAGCAGTTACTCGATAATGACAGGGGATGGCTACACCTTC.